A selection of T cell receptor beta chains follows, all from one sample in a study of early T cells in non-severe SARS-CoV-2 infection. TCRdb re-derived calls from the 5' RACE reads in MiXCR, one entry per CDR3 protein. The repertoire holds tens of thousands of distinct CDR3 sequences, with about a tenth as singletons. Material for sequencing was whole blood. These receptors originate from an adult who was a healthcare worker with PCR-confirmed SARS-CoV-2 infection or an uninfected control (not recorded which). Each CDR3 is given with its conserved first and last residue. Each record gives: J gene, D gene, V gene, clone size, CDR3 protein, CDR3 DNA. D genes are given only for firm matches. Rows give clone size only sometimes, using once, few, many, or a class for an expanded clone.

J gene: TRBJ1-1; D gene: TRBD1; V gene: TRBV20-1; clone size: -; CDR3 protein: CSARKAWDSTEAFF; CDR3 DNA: TGCAGTGCGCGAAAGGCGTGGGACAGCACTGAAGCTTTCTTT
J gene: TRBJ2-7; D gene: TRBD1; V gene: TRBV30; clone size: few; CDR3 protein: CAWTPTGDRFYEQYF; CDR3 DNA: TGTGCCTGGACCCCTACAGGGGACCGTTTCTACGAGCAGTACTTC
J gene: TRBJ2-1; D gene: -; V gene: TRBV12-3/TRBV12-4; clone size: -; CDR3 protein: CASSSPLASSYNEQFF; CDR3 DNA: TGTGCCAGCAGTAGTCCCCTAGCGAGCTCCTACAATGAGCAGTTCTTC
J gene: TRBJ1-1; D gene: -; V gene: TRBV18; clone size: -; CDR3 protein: CASSPLSEGEAFF; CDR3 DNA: TGTGCCAGCTCACCGCTTTCAGAGGGTGAAGCTTTCTTT
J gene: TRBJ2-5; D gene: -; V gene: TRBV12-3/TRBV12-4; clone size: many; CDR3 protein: CASSSEGETQYF; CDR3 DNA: TGTGCCAGCAGTTCCGAGGGGGAGACCCAGTACTTC
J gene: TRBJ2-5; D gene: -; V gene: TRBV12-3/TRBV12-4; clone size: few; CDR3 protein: CASTEGPQETQYF; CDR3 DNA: TGTGCCAGCACCGAGGGGCCCCAAGAGACCCAGTACTTC
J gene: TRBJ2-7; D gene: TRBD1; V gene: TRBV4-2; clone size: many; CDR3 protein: CASSQEWTGPSEQYF; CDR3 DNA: TGTGCCAGCAGCCAAGAGTGGACAGGGCCCTCCGAGCAGTACTTC
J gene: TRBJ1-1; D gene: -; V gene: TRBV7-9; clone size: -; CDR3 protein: CASSLLGATEAFF; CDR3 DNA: TGTGCCAGCAGCTTACTGGGGGCCACTGAAGCTTTCTTT
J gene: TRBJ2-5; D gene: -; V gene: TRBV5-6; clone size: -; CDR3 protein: CASSSRTGRRETQYF; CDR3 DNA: TGTGCCAGCAGCTCTAGGACCGGTAGGAGAGAGACCCAGTACTTC
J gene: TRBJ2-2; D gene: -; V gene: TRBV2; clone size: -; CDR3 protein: CASDLDRARTGELFF; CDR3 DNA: TGTGCCAGCGACCTAGACAGAGCGAGAACCGGGGAGCTGTTTTTT
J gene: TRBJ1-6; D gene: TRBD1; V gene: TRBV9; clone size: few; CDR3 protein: CASSTGTGRDNSPLHF; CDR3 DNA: TGTGCCAGCAGCACCGGGACAGGTCGTGATAATTCACCCCTCCACTTT
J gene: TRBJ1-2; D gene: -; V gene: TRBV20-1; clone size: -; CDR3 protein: CSALTAGAPGYTF; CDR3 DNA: TGCAGTGCCCTCACCGCGGGGGCGCCCGGCTACACCTTC
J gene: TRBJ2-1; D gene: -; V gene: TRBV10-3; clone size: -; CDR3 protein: CAISERVNEQFF; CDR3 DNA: TGTGCCATCAGTGAGAGGGTCAATGAGCAGTTCTTC
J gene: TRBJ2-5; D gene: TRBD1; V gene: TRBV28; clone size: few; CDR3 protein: CASSHYRGQETQYF; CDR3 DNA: TGTGCCAGCAGTCATTACAGGGGTCAAGAGACCCAGTACTTC
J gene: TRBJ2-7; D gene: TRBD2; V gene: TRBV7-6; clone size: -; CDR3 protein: CASSLVSRGGTYEQYF; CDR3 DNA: TGTGCCAGCAGCTTAGTAAGCCGCGGGGGGACCTACGAGCAGTACTTC
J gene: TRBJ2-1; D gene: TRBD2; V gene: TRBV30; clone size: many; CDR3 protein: CAWLAVYNEQFF; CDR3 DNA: TGTGCCTGGCTAGCGGTCTACAATGAGCAGTTCTTC
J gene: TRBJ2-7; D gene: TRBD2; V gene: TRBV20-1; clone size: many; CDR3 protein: CSARMEGGPYEQYF; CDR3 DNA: TGCAGTGCTAGAATGGAGGGAGGGCCTTACGAGCAGTACTTC
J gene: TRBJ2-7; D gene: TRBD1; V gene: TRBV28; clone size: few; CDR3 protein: CASSEHRGQAGEQYF; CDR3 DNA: TGTGCCAGCAGTGAACACAGGGGCCAGGCGGGCGAGCAGTACTTC
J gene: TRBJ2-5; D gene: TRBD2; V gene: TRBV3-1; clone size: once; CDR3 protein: CASRAMLSSGTRGETQYF; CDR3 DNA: TGTGCCAGCAGAGCCATGTTGTCTAGCGGGACCAGGGGAGAGACCCAGTACTTC
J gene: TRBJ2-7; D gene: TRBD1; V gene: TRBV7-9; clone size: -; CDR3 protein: CASTNRDSAYEQYF; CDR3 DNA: TGTGCCAGCACCAACCGGGACAGTGCCTACGAGCAGTACTTC
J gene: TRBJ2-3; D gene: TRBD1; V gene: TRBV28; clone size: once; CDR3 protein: CASSLPSGQGDTQYF; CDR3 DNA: TGTGCCAGCAGTTTACCCAGCGGACAGGGAGATACGCAGTATTTT
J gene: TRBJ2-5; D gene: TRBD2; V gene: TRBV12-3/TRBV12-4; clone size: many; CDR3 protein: CASRQSGRAEPVYF; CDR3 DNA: TGTGCCAGCAGACAAAGCGGGAGGGCCGAACCTGTGTACTTC
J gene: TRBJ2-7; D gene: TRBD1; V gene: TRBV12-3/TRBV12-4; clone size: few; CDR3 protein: CASRIGQGQSEQYF; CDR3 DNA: TGTGCCAGCAGGATCGGACAGGGGCAAAGCGAGCAGTACTTC
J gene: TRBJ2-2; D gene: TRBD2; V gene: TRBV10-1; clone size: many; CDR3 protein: CASSDPGLGTGELFF; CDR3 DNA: TGCGCCAGCAGCGACCCGGGACTAGGGACCGGGGAGCTGTTTTTT
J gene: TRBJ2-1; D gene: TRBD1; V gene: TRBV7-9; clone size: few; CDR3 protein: CASSGHPDRDNEQFF; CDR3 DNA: TGTGCCTCCTCGGGCCACCCTGACAGGGACAATGAGCAGTTCTTC
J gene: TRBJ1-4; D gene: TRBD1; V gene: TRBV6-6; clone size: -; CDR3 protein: CASSHRGSTNEKLFF; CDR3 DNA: TGTGCCAGCAGCCACAGGGGGTCAACTAATGAAAAACTGTTTTTT
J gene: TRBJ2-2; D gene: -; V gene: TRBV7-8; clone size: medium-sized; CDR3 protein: CASSLGMGAGELFF; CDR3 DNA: TGTGCCAGCAGCTTGGGAATGGGAGCCGGGGAGCTGTTTTTT
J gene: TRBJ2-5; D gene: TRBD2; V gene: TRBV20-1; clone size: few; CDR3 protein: CSARDSVAGGPGKETQYF; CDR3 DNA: TGCAGTGCTAGAGATAGTGTGGCGGGAGGGCCGGGGAAAGAGACCCAGTACTTC
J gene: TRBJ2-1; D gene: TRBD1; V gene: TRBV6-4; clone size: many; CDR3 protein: CASSSTGAGYNEQFF; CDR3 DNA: TGTGCCAGCAGCTCGACAGGGGCGGGGTACAATGAGCAGTTCTTC
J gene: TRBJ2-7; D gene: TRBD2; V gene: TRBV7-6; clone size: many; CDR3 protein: CASSLEAGEYEQYF; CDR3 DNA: TGTGCCAGCAGCTTAGAAGCGGGAGAATACGAGCAGTACTTC
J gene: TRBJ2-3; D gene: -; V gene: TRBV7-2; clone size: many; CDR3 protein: CASSSHGTDTQYF; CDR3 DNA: TGTGCCAGCAGCTCTCACGGTACAGATACGCAGTATTTT
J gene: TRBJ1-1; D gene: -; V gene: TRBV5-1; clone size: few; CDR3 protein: CASSLGALGMNTEAFF; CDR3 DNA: TGCGCCAGCAGCTTGGGGGCACTTGGGATGAACACTGAAGCTTTCTTT
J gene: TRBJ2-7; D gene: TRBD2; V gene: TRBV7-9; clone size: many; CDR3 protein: CASSRLADTREQYF; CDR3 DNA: TGTGCCAGCAGCAGACTAGCGGATACGAGGGAGCAGTACTTC
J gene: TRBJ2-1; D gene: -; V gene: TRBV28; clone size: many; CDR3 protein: CASGEASSYNEQFF; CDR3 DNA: TGTGCCAGCGGGGAGGCCAGCTCCTACAATGAGCAGTTCTTC